This T cell receptor (beta chain) derives from a study of shared clonotypes between healthy human individuals. Only Caucasian adults living in Nashville, Tennessee made up the donor group. Unsorted PBMC DNA was sequenced on ten immunoSEQ deep assay plates. In the original workflow: Junction-only immunoSEQ sequences carried no quality scores, so filtering differed. Profiling relied on immunoSEQ multiplex PCR, and the TCRdb table lists in-frame clones only, not all of them. V and J calls plus clone size are reproduced from that table; the DNA served to infer D and trimming. The profile shows roughly 480,000 clones, 79% of them singletons. The length of the CDR3 is 13 residues. Germline V gene sequence: CDR1 SGHRS, CDR2 YFSETQ. The V gene end was trimmed by 4 bases and the J gene end by 6 bases; junction bases not matched to a gene: 6.

The chain recombines TRBV5-1 with TRBJ2-7; 8 positions match TRBD2. This TCR came from a woman aged 40 to 50 in good health. Some clones in this sample may be carry-over from other donors' samples. Sample: PBMCs. The chain's CDR3 is CASSESGSPEQYF. The CDR3 DNA follows: TGCGCCAGCAGCGAGAGCGGGAGCCCCGAGCAGTACTTC.